The T cell receptor (beta chain) under discussion was sequenced for a study of T cells in Graves' hyperthyroidism and ophthalmopathy. Overall study context: Peripheral blood collection took place at initial diagnosis, before any treatment. Study-wide points: In the analysis, a 13 V-J model separated ophthalmopathy from stable hyperthyroidism.

This clonotype has a handful of counts. The antigen remains undetermined. The investigators amplified TCR beta CDR3 regions from RNA transcripts. HTBI primers were used for first-round RT-PCR of the TCR CDR3. In TCRdb, the multiplex PCR reads were re-called with MiXCR into one record per CDR3 protein. The sample contains a few hundred thousand distinct CDR3 sequences, 17% of which appear only once. Clinical symptoms, serum thyroxine and TRAb, thyroid ultrasound and orbital computed tomography together formed the diagnostic basis. The CDR3 extends over 17 amino acids. Trimming at V came to 1 base and at J to 3 bases, leaving 4 bases not matched to a gene. CDR1 LGHNT and CDR2 FRNRAP come from the germline V gene.

Input material: blood. The source is a woman aged 18-29 years with Graves' ophthalmopathy. This chain joins TRBV12-5 and TRBJ2-5; TRBD2 agrees at 14 bases. The CDR3 here is CASGLGLAGGKEETQYF. In DNA form, the CDR3 reads TGTGCTAGTGGTTTGGGACTAGCGGGAGGGAAGGAAGAGACCCAGTACTTC.